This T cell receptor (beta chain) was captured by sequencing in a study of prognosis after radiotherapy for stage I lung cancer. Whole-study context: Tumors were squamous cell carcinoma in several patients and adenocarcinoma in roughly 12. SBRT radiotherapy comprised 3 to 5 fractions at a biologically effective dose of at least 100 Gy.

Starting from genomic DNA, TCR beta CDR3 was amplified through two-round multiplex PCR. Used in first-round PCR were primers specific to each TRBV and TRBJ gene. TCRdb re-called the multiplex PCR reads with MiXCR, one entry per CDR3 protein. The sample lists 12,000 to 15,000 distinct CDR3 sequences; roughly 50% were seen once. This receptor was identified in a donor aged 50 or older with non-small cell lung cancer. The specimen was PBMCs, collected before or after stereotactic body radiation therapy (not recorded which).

CDR3 nucleotide sequence: TGTGCCAGCCTAGCGGGGGGGAATACGCAGTATTTT. It is translated as CASLAGGNTQYF. The chain uses TRBV2 and TRBJ2-3; TRBD2 aligns across 12 bases. The J segment lost 7 bases and the V segment lost 8 bases, leaving 1 base of the junction unmatched. Germline V gene sequence: CDR1 SNHLY, CDR2 FYNNEI. The CDR3 spans 12 residues.